The TCR beta chain under discussion was sequenced for a study of blood T cell repertoires in COVID-19. Study at large: Sources were T cells, B-cell-depleted T cells, or PBMCs; the material itself was cDNA or gDNA.

TCRdb keeps only in-frame clones here, not all; method: immunoSEQ multiplex PCR. The table has roughly 56,000 clones, over 80% seen once. This CDR3 comprises 15 residues. J was trimmed by 2 bases and V by 0 bases; bases with no gene match: 3. Germline V CDR1 and CDR2: SGDLS, YYNGEE. This clonotype was obtained from a man between 65 and 80 years old with acute or convalescent COVID-19. The sample consisted of peripheral blood. The chain couples TRBV9 to TRBJ2-3; 7 bases match TRBD2. The CDR3 spells CASSVDGTNTDTQYF. The CDR3 DNA reads as TGTGCCAGCAGCGTAGATGGGACTAACACAGATACGCAGTATTTT.